The 23 T cell receptor beta chains presented below share a single source sample, sequenced in a study of CD8 T cells in Susac syndrome. Random hexamers primed reverse transcription of about 0.45 to 1 ug RNA. One entry per CDR3 protein results from TCRdb running MiXCR on the immunoSEQ multiplex PCR reads. This table has more than 95,000 distinct CDR3 sequences, about 95% appearing once. The sample was CD4+ T cells from PBMCs. The source of these receptors is a human donor in good health.

This clonotype has just one count. The chain employs TRBV4-3 and TRBJ2-1, with TRBD2 matching over 13 bases. The CDR3 consists of 15 residues. Germline lookup yields CDR1 LGHNA and CDR2 YSLEER. V was clipped by 1 base and J by 9 bases; unmatched bases: 3. The CDR3 coding sequence is TGCGCCAGCAGCCAAGGGACTAGCGGGAGTCGTGAGCAGTTCTTC. Protein: CASSQGTSGSREQFF.

The chain recombines TRBV4-3 with TRBJ2-7, with D perhaps TRBD1 (7 bases). Germline V CDR1 and CDR2: LGHNA, YSLEER. This CDR3 comprises 15 residues. The V end was cut by 3 bases, the J end by 4 bases, with 16 bases between. The CDR3 loop is CASSQTSQGGYEQYF. The CDR3 DNA reads TGCGCCAGCAGCCAGACTTCGCAGGGGGGATACGAGCAGTACTTC.

This chain connects TRBV4-1 to TRBJ1-3; D unclear. Germline-derived CDR1 and CDR2 are MGHRA and YSYEKL. The CDR3 totals 16 residues. With 0 bases removed from V and 1 base from J, the gap between germline ends came to 10 bases. The CDR3 DNA reads TGCGCCAGCAGCCAAGACCACCCAGGTTCTGGAAACACCATATATTTT. Its translation is CASSQDHPGSGNTIYF.

This clonotype appeared once. V usage is TRBV7-9 and J usage is TRBJ1-2; 8 positions match TRBD1. CDR1 and CDR2 from the germline V gene are SEHNR and FQNEAQ (reference sequence). CDR3 length: 16 amino acids. V dropped 0 bases and J dropped 5; count of bases not matched to a gene: 8. Here the CDR3 reads CASSLASGTGGYGYTF. The CDR3 DNA reads as TGTGCCAGCAGCTTAGCGTCGGGGACAGGCGGTTATGGCTACACCTTC.

V usage is TRBV21-1 and J usage is TRBJ2-5; the table's D gene call, TRBD2, was not cross checked with the DNA. TRBV21-1 is described as a pseudogene. This CDR3 region has 15 residues. The CDR3 nucleotides are TGTGCCAGCAGCAATCTCGCGGGAGGGCCGAGGTCCCAGTACTTC. It encodes CASSNLAGGPRSQYF.

This rearrangement joins TRBV6-5 to TRBJ2-7; D is uncertain. CDR3 size: 13 residues. With 5 bases removed from V and 3 bases from J, the gap between germline ends came to 11 bases. Germline V lookup: CDR1 MNHEY, CDR2 SVGAGI. CDR3 DNA: TGTGCCAGCAGTCAAGCAGACCGCTACGAGCAGTACTTC. Translating gives CASSQADRYEQYF.

The CDR3 DNA sequence: TGCGCCAGCAGCTTGGACGGCCAGAACTATGGCTACACCTTC. Translation gives CASSLDGQNYGYTF. The chain joins TRBV5-1 to TRBJ1-2; D is uncertain. Trimming stripped 0 bases from V and 2 bases from J, with 8 bases between. Germline V gene lookup returns CDR1 SGHRS and CDR2 YFSETQ. The CDR3 length is 14 residues.

DNA for the CDR3: TGCAGTGCTGGGACCTACAATGAGCAGTTCTTC. Translation: CSAGTYNEQFF. This chain connects TRBV20-1 to TRBJ2-1; D remains ambiguous. The CDR3 has 11 amino acids. V lost 5 bases to trimming and J lost 2 bases, with 4 bases between them. Germline values: CDR1 DFQATT, CDR2 SNEGSKA (reference sequence).

The rearrangement links TRBV7-2 to TRBJ2-4; D tentatively reads TRBD1 or TRBD2 (7 bases each). The V end lost 3 bases, the J end lost 0 bases, and 18 bases lay between the germline ends. Germline lookup yields CDR1 SGHTA and CDR2 FQGNSA. The CDR3 spans 18 residues. CDR3 protein: CASSFWTRGQLAKNIQYF. DNA for the CDR3: TGTGCCAGCAGCTTTTGGACTAGGGGACAGCTAGCCAAAAACATTCAGTACTTC.

This sequence joins TRBV12-5 and TRBJ2-3; 12 bases line up with TRBD2. J was trimmed by 5 bases and V by 1 base; bases with no gene match: 4. CDR3 size: 16 residues. Germline V gene sequence: CDR1 LGHNT, CDR2 FRNRAP. As DNA, the CDR3 is TGTGCTAGTGGTTTGGGACTAGCGGGAGAAGTAGATACGCAGTATTTT. This codes for CASGLGLAGEVDTQYF.

The sample holds one count of this clonotype. V usage is TRBV6-6 and J usage is TRBJ2-5, with D hard to call. The V end was cut by 5 bases, the J end by 7 bases, with 11 bases between. Germline loops: CDR1 MNHNY, CDR2 SVGAGI (reference sequence). CDR3 length equals 12 residues. The CDR3 here is CASSHLRGTQYF. Written as DNA, the CDR3 is TGTGCCAGCAGTCATCTCCGTGGGACCCAGTACTTC.

The chain uses TRBV3-1 and TRBJ2-1; D ambiguous. The germline gives CDR1 LGHDT, CDR2 YNNKEL (reference sequence). This CDR3 comprises 14 residues. V was trimmed by 5 bases and J by 9 bases, leaving 17 bases between them. The CDR3 is CASSIDGRLTEQFF. The CDR3 coding sequence is TGTGCCAGCAGCATTGATGGACGCCTGACTGAGCAGTTCTTC.

The chain has TRBV6-5 and TRBJ1-1; TRBD1 might be the D (5 bases). Trimming left V 5 bases short and J 5 bases short, with 18 bases between. Germline CDR1 reads MNHEY; CDR2 reads SVGAGI. This CDR3 comprises 15 residues. CDR3 loop: CASSRPGRGLTEAFF. CDR3 bases: TGTGCCAGCAGTCGCCCGGGGAGGGGACTTACTGAAGCTTTCTTT.

The chain uses TRBV5-1 and TRBJ2-1; D not certain. V was shortened by 4 bases and J by 9 bases, with 14 bases between the two germline ends. CDR1 and CDR2 (germline): SGHRS, YFSETQ. This CDR3 spans 13 amino acids. The CDR3 loop is CASSPGFGTEQFF. The CDR3 DNA sequence: TGCGCCAGCAGCCCTGGATTTGGTACTGAGCAGTTCTTC.

The chain recombines TRBV3-1 with TRBJ2-7; the D is unclear. The germline V gene has CDR1 LGHDT and CDR2 YNNKEL (reference sequence). CDR3 length: 13 residues. The V gene lost 0 bases and the J gene lost 8 bases, with 11 bases spanning the gap. The CDR3 nucleotides are TGTGCCAGCAGCCAAGATTGGAAGTCCCAGCAGTACTTC. Translation gives CASSQDWKSQQYF.

V gene TRBV30 combines with J gene TRBJ1-2; 7 nucleotides line up with TRBD1. The germline V gene has CDR1 GTSNPN and CDR2 SVGIG (reference sequence). This CDR3 comprises 12 residues. Unmatched junction bases numbered 5, after V lost 3 bases and J lost 7 bases. In DNA, the CDR3 is TGTGCCTGGAGGACAGGGATTCGTGGCTACACCTTC. This translates into CAWRTGIRGYTF.

The chain uses TRBV9 and TRBJ2-3; 10 bases agree with TRBD2. The germline V gene encodes CDR1 SGDLS and CDR2 YYNGEE. V lost 3 bases to trimming and J lost 4 bases; unmatched junction nucleotides: 11. This CDR3 is built from 17 residues. The CDR3: CASSAKASGSFADTQYF. As DNA, the CDR3 is TGTGCCAGCAGCGCCAAAGCTAGCGGGAGTTTCGCAGATACGCAGTATTTT.

The genes are TRBV20-1 and TRBJ2-5; TRBD2 agrees at 7 bases. The CDR3 length is 16 residues. Trimming at V came to 0 bases and at J to 2 bases, leaving 9 bases not matched to a gene. Looked up from germline, CDR1 is DFQATT and CDR2 is SNEGSKA (reference sequence). The CDR3 coding sequence is TGCAGTGCTAGAGATCCTGCGGGAGTTAGGCAAGAGACCCAGTACTTC. Its protein product is CSARDPAGVRQETQYF.

The chain uses TRBV7-9 and TRBJ2-5; maybe TRBD1 (6 bases). V lost 6 bases to trimming and J lost 5 bases, with 19 bases between them. Germline lookup yields CDR1 SEHNR and CDR2 FQNEAQ (reference sequence). CDR3 length: 15 residues. CDR3 DNA sequence: TGTGCCAGCAGACCTAACAGGGTCCGAGGGGAGACCCAGTACTTC. This codes for CASRPNRVRGETQYF.

The chain joins TRBV30 to TRBJ2-5; 9 positions agree with TRBD1. The CDR3 has 17 residues. The V gene end was trimmed by 2 bases and the J gene end by 5 bases; junction bases not matched to a gene: 15. CDR1 and CDR2 (germline): GTSNPN, SVGIG (reference sequence). CDR3 residues: CAWSPTLDRGGWETQYF. CDR3 nucleotides: TGTGCCTGGAGTCCCACCCTGGACAGGGGTGGATGGGAGACCCAGTACTTC.

This sequence joins TRBV29-1 and TRBJ2-3; D gene unclear. The CDR3 extends over 15 amino acids. Germline lookup yields CDR1 SQVTM and CDR2 ANQGSEA. V lost 3 bases to trimming and J lost 0 bases, with 13 bases between them. This CDR3 is CSVETFTDSTDTQYF. Written as DNA, the CDR3 is TGCAGCGTTGAGACTTTTACTGATAGCACAGATACGCAGTATTTT.

The chain joins TRBV5-6 to TRBJ1-5; D might be TRBD1 (6 bases). This CDR3 comprises 13 residues. Germline V lookup: CDR1 SGHDT, CDR2 YYEEEE. Trimming cost V 4 bases and J 7 bases, with 12 bases left between them. DNA for the CDR3: TGTGCCAGCAGCCGGAGGGGGGTCCAGCCCCAGCATTTT. It specifies CASSRRGVQPQHF.

This sequence joins TRBV5-1 and TRBJ2-2; the match to TRBD2 covers 11 bases. There are 15 residues in the CDR3. V lost 4 bases and J lost 3; bases outside the gene matches: 2. Germline V gives CDR1 SGHRS, CDR2 YFSETQ. Written as DNA, the CDR3 is TGCGCCAGCAGCGAACTAGCGGGAGACACCGGGGAGCTGTTTTTT. Protein product: CASSELAGDTGELFF.